This T cell receptor beta chain was documented in a study of T-cell reconstitution after alpha-beta-depleted transplantation in children. This clonotype has only a few counts. The germline gives CDR1 SGHAT, CDR2 FQDESV (reference sequence). V lost 0 bases and J lost 7, with 10 bases in between. There are 13 residues in the CDR3. Unique molecular identifiers were used to barcode this TCRbeta library. One entry per CDR3 protein, called by TCRdb with MiXCR from the PCR reads. The sample yields 600,000 to 700,000 distinct CDR3 sequences, roughly 17% seen once. Sequencing was performed on PBMCs from the stem cell graft donor, taken from the stem cell graft. This receptor was identified in a human donor who donated a stem cell graft to a child with acute myeloid leukemia. The rearrangement links TRBV11-1 to TRBJ2-7, with D tentatively TRBD2 (5 bases). The CDR3 sequence is CASSLAPAGEQYV. In DNA form, the CDR3 reads TGTGCCAGCAGCTTAGCACCCGCGGGTGAGCAGTACGTC.